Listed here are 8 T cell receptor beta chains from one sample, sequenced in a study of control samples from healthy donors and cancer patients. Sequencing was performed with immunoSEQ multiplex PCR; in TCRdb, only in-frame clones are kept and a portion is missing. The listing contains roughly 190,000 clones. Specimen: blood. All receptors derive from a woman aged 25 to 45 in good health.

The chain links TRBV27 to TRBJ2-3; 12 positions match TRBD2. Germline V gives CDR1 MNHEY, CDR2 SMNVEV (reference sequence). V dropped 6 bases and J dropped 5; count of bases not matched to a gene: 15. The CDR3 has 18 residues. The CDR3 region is CASSPPPRLAGELDTQYF. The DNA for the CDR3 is TGTGCCAGCAGCCCCCCTCCCCGACTAGCGGGGGAATTAGATACGCAGTATTTT.

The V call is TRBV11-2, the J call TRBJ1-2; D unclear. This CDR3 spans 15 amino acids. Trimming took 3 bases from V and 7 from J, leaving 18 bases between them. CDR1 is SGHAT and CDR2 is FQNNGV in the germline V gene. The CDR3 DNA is TGTGCCAGCAGCTTCTCACGGACCCAGCAGAGTGGCTACACCTTC. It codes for CASSFSRTQQSGYTF.

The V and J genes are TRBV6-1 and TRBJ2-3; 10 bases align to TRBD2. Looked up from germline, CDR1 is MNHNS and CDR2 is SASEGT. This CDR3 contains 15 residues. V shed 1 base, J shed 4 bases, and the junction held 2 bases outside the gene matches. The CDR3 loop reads CASSEEAGGPDTQYF. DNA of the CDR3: TGTGCCAGCAGTGAAGAAGCGGGGGGGCCAGATACGCAGTATTTT.

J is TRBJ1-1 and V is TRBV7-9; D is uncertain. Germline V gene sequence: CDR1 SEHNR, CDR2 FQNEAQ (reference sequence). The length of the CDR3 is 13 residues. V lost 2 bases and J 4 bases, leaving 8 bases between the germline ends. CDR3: CASSLSGLTEAFF. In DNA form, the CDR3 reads TGTGCCAGCAGCTTATCTGGGCTCACTGAAGCTTTCTTT.

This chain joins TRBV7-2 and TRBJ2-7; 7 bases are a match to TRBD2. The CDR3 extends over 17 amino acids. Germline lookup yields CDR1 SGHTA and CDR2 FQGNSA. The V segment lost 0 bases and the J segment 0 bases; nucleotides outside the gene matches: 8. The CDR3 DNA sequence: TGTGCCAGCAGCTTAGCGGGAGGGACCTCGAGCTCCTACGAGCAGTACTTC. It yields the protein CASSLAGGTSSSYEQYF.

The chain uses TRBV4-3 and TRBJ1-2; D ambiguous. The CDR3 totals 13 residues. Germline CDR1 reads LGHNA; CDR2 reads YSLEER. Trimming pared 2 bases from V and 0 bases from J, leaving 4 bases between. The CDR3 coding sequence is TGCGCCAGCAGCCAAACAACTAACTATGGCTACACCTTC. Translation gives CASSQTTNYGYTF.

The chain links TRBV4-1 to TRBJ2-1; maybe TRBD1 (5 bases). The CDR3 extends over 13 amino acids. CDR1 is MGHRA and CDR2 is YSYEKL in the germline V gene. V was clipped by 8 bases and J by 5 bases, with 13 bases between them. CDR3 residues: CASRSLRDNEQFF. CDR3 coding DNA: TGCGCCAGCCGGAGCCTCAGGGACAATGAGCAGTTCTTC.

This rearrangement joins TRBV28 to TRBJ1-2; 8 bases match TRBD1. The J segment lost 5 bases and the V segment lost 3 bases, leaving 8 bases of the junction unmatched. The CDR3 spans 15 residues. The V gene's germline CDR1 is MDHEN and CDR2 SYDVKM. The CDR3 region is CASSFISRQGYGYTF. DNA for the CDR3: TGTGCCAGCAGTTTCATTTCCCGACAGGGGTATGGCTACACCTTC.